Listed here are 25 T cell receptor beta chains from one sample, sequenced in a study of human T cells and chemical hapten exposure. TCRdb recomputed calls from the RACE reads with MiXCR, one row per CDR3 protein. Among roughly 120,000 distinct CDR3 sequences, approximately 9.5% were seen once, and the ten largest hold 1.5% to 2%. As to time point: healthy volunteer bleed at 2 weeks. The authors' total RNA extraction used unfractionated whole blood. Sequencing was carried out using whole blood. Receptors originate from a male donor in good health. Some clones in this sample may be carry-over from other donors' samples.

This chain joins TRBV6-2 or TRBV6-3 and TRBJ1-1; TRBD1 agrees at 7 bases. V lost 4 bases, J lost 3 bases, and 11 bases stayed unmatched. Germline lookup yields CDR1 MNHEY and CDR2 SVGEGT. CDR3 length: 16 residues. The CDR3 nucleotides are TGTGCCAGCAGTTCACTGACAGGGAGGGCGTACACTGAAGCTTTCTTT. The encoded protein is CASSSLTGRAYTEAFF.

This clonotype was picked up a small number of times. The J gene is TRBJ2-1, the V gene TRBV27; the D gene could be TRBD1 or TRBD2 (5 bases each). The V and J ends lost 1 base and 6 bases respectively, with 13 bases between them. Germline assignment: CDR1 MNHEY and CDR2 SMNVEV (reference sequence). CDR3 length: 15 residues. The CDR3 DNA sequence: TGTGCCAGCAGTTTATTGGGGGACGTCTTCAATGAGCAGTTCTTC. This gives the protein CASSLLGDVFNEQFF.

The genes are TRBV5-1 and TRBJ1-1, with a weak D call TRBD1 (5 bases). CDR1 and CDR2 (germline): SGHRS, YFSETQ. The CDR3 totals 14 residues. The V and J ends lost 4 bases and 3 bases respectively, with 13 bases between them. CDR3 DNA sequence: TGCGCCAGCAGCCCCGACTGGGGGGACACTGAAGCTTTCTTT. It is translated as CASSPDWGDTEAFF.

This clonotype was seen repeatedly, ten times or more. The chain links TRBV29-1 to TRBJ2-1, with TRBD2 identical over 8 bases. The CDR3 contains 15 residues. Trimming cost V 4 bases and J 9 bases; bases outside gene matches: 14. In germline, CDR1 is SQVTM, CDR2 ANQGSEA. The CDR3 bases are TGCAGCGTTGGCTTCGGACTAGCCCGGTCGGGTGAGCAGTTCTTC. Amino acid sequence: CSVGFGLARSGEQFF.

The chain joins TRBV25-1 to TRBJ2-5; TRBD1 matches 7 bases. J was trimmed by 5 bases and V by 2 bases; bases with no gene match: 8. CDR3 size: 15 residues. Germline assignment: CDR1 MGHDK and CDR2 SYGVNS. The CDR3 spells CASSEGVTGSETQYF. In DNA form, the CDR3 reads TGTGCCAGCAGTGAAGGCGTGACAGGGTCGGAGACCCAGTACTTC.

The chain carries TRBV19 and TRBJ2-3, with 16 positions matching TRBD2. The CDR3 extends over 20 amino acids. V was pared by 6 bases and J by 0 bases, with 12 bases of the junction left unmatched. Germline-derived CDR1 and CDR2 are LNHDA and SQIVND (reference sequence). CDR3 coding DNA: TGTGCCAGTAGCCATGGGCCCCCGGGACTAGCGGGAGGGAGCACAGATACGCAGTATTTT. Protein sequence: CASSHGPPGLAGGSTDTQYF. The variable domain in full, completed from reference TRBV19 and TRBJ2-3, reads DGGITQSPKYLFRKEGQNVTLSCEQNLNHDAMYWYRQDPGQGLRLIYYSQIVNDFQKGDIAEGYSVSREKKESFPLTVTSAQKNPTAFYLCASSHGPPGLAGGSTDTQYFGPGTRLTVL.

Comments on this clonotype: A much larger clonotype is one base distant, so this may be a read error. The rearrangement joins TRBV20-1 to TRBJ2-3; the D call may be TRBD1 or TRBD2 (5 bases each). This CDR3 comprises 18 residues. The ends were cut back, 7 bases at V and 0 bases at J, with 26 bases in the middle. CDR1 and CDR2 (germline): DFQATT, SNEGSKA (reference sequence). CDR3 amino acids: CSVHLGPKRGSSTDTQYF. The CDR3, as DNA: TGCAGTGTCCATCTGGGGCCTAAGAGGGGCTCTAGCACAGATACGCAGTATTTT.

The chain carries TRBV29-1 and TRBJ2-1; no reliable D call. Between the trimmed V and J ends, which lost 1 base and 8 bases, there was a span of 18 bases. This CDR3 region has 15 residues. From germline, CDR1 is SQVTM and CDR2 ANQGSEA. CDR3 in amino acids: CSVEGLTASGDEQFF. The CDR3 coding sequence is TGCAGCGTTGAAGGTCTCACAGCAAGTGGCGATGAGCAGTTCTTC.

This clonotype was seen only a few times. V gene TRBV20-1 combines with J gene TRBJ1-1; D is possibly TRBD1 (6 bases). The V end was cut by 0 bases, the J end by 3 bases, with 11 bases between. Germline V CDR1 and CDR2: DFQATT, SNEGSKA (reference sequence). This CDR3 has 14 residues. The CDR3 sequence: CSARDRGRDTEAFF. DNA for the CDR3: TGCAGTGCTAGAGACAGGGGACGGGACACTGAAGCTTTCTTT.

Written as DNA, the CDR3 is TGTGCCATCCAGGAGGAGGGGCGAAGCAATCAGCCCCAGCATTTT. Translated: CAIQEEGRSNQPQHF. The rearrangement links TRBV10-3 to TRBJ1-5; D perhaps matches TRBD1 (5 bases). This CDR3 has 15 residues. Trimming pared 8 bases from V and 1 base from J, leaving 15 bases between. CDR1 and CDR2 from the germline V gene are ENHRY and SYGVKD.

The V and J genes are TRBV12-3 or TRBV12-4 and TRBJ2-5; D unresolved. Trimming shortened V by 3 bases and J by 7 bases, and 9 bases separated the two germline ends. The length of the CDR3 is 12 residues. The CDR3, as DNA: TGTGCCAGCAGTTTTTGGTCTTGGACCCAGTACTTC. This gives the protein CASSFWSWTQYF.

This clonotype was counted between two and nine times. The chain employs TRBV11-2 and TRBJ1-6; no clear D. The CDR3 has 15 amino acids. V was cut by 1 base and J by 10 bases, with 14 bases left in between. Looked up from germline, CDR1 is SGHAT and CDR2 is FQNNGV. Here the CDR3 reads CASSLGGPLASPLHF. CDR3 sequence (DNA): TGTGCCAGCAGCTTAGGCGGACCCTTGGCGTCACCCCTCCACTTT. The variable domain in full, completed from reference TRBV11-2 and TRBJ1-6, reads EAGVAQSPRYKIIEKRQSVAFWCNPISGHATLYWYQQILGQGPKLLIQFQNNGVVDDSQLPKDRFSAERLKGVDSTLKIQPAKLEDSAVYLCASSLGGPLASPLHFGNGTRLTVT.

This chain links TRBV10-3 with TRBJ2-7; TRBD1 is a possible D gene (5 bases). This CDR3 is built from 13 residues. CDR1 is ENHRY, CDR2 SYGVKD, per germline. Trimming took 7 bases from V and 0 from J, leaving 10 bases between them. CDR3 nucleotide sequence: TGTGCCATCACCAACAGGAGCTCCTACGAGCAGTACTTC. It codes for CAITNRSSYEQYF.

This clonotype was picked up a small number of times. CDR3 coding DNA: TGTGCCAGCACCAGAGGGGGTAGCACAGATACGCAGTATTTT. As protein: CASTRGGSTDTQYF. The chain links TRBV5-6 to TRBJ2-3; tentative D call: TRBD1 (6 bases). The CDR3 loop spans 14 amino acids. From germline, CDR1 is SGHDT and CDR2 YYEEEE. V dropped 6 bases and J dropped 0 bases, with 11 bases sitting between them.

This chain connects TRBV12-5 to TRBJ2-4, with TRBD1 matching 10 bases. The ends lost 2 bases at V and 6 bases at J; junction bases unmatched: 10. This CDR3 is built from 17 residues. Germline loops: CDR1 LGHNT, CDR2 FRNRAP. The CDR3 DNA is TGTGCTAGTGGTTTGACGACAGGGGGCGGTTTAGGAAACATTCAGTACTTC. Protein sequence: CASGLTTGGGLGNIQYF.

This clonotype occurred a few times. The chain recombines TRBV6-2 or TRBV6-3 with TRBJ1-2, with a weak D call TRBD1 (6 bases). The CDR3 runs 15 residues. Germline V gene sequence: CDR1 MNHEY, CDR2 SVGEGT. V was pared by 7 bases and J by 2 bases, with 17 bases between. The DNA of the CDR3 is TGTGCCAGCAACCTGGACAGCGCAACCAACTATGGCTACACCTTC. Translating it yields CASNLDSATNYGYTF.

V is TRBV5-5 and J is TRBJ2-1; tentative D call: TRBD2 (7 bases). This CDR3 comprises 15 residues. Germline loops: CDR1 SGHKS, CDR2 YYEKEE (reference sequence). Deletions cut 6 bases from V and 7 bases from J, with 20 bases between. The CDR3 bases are TGTGCCAGCAATCAGGGGACCGGGGAGGGGAATGAGCAGTTCTTC. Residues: CASNQGTGEGNEQFF.

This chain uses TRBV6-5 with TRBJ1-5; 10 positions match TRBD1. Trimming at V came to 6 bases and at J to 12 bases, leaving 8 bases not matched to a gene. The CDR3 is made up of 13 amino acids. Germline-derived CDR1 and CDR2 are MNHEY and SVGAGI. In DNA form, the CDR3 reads TGTGCCAGCAGGGGACAGGGGTCCGTCCTCCAGCATTTT. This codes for CASRGQGSVLQHF.

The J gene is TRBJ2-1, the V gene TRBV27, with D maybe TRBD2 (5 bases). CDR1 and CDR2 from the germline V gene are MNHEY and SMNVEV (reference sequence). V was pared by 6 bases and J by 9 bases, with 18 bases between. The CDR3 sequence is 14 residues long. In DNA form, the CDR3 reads TGTGCCAGCAGCTCGGTTCGAGAGGCGGGTGAGCAGTTCTTC. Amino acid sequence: CASSSVREAGEQFF.

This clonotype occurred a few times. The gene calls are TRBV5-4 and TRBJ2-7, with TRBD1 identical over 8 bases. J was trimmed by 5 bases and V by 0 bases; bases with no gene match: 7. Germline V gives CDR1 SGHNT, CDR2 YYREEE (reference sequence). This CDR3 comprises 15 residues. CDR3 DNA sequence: TGTGCCAGCAGCTTGGCCGTCAGGGGGCTTGACGAGCAGTACTTC. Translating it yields CASSLAVRGLDEQYF.

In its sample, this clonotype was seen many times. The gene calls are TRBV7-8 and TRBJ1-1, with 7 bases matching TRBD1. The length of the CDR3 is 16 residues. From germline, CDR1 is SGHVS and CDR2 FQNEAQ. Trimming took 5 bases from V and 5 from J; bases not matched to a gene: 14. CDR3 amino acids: CASSKNRQGRQTEAFF. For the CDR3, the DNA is TGTGCCAGCAGCAAAAATCGACAGGGAAGACAGACTGAAGCTTTCTTT.

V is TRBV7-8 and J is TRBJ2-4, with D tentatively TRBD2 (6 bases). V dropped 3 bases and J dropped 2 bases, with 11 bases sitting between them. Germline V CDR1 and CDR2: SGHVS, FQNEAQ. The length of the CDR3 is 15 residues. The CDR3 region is CASSLEGFPKNIQYF. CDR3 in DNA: TGTGCCAGCAGCTTGGAGGGGTTCCCCAAAAACATTCAGTACTTC.

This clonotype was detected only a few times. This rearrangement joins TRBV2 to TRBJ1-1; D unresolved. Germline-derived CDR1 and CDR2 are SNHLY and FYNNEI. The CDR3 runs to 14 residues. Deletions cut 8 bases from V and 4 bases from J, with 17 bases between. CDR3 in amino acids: CASGDDPEGTEAFF. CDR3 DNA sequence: TGTGCCAGCGGGGATGACCCGGAGGGCACTGAAGCTTTCTTT.

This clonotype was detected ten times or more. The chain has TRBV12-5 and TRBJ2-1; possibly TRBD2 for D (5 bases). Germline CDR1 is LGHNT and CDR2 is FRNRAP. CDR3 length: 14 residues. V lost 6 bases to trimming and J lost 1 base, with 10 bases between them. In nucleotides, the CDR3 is TGTGCTAGTGGGGTGAGCGGTTCCTACAATGAGCAGTTCTTC. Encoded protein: CASGVSGSYNEQFF.

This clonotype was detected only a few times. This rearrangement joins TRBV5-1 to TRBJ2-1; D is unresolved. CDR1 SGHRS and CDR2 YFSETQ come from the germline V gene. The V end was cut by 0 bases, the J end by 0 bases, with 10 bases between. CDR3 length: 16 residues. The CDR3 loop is CASSLVPTDSYNEQFF. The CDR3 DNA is TGCGCCAGCAGCTTGGTCCCTACGGACTCCTACAATGAGCAGTTCTTC.